These 5 T cell receptor beta chains share one sample of origin, sequenced in a study of vaccination and CD4 T cells after COVID-19 (dated by TCRdb to 2022 to 2024). Receptor amplification or capture employed PCR. The listed sequencing device is Illumina iSeq 100. DNA from cultured CD4+ T cells underwent TCR sequencing with the Oncomine TCR Beta short-read assay at the Johns Hopkins FTIC core. The public reads were reprocessed in TCRdb via fastp at Q25 and MiXCR, keeping in-frame beta chains. Merged by CDR3 protein, the rows form single entries marked with the most common genes and DNA. This sample gives approximately 12,000 distinct CDR3 sequences in total; approximately 65% of them show up just once. The ten largest clones represent under 25% of the sample. Their antigens are not known. Explained via the paper, the treatment or condition label denotes: approximately nine-day PBMC culture with coronavirus spike peptide pools or control peptides (ViraFEST assay).

Source material: CD4+ T cells from blood, cultured in vitro. The receptors originated from a human donor who had recovered from COVID-19.

This clonotype was seen a single time. V is TRBV27 and J is TRBJ2-1; 9 nucleotides line up with TRBD2. Per the germline V gene, CDR1 is MNHEY and CDR2 is SMNVEV (reference sequence). V trimming: 5 bases; J trimming: 7 bases; junction bases outside the gene matches: 9. The CDR3 totals 15 residues. The CDR3 sequence: CASSLIAGEGNEQFF. Here the CDR3 DNA reads TGTGCCAGCAGTCTAATAGCGGGAGAAGGGAATGAGCAGTTCTTC.

The CDR3 here is CASRVRQGYEQYF. The CDR3 DNA follows: TGTGCCAGCAGGGTTCGACAGGGCTACGAGCAGTACTTC. The rearrangement joins TRBV6-1 to TRBJ2-7, with TRBD1 identical over 7 bases. Germline loops: CDR1 MNHNS, CDR2 SASEGT. This CDR3 comprises 13 residues. J was trimmed by 3 bases and V by 6 bases; bases with no gene match: 5.

V is TRBV20-1 and J is TRBJ1-6, with a weak D call TRBD1 (6 bases). Germline V CDR1 and CDR2: DFQATT, SNEGSKA (reference sequence). Trimming removed 3 bases from V and 7 bases from J, with 16 bases in between. This CDR3 is built from 15 residues. CDR3 in DNA: TGCAGTGCTAGTATCTCGCAGGGGCCCAATTCACCCCTCCACTTT. This gives the protein CSASISQGPNSPLHF.

The chain is built from TRBV20-1 and TRBJ2-7, with D unclear. V dropped 4 bases and J dropped 0 bases, with 13 bases sitting between them. The length of the CDR3 is 14 residues. The germline V gene has CDR1 DFQATT and CDR2 SNEGSKA (reference sequence). CDR3 nucleotides: TGCAGTGCTACGAGACGGGCCAGCTCCTACGAGCAGTACTTC. This codes for CSATRRASSYEQYF.

The CDR3 region is CASSPGTGRYEQYF. As DNA, the CDR3 is TGTGCCAGCAGTCCCGGGACAGGGAGGTACGAGCAGTACTTC. This chain joins TRBV5-4 and TRBJ2-7; 9 bases match TRBD1. The CDR3 runs 14 residues. Germline CDR1 and CDR2: SGHNT and YYREEE (reference sequence). J lost 4 bases, V lost 5 bases, and 7 bases had no gene match.